The clone carrying this T cell receptor beta chain has a handful of counts. Expressed TCRB transcripts were sequenced, since all the RNA that had been isolated was reverse transcribed. Sequencing was performed with immunoSEQ multiplex PCR; in TCRdb, only in-frame clones are kept and a portion is missing. The repertoire has about 900,000 clones, 15% to 20% of them found once; the top ten carry 0.023%. This record comes from a study of beta chain features in type 1 diabetes. Germline CDR1 MNHNS, CDR2 SASEGT. This CDR3 spans 12 amino acids. V lost 9 bases, J lost 3 bases, and 3 bases stayed unmatched. The chain couples TRBV6-1 to TRBJ1-1; TRBD1 aligns across 8 bases. The specimen sequenced was naive CD4+ T cells from blood. The sequence was collected from a woman aged 18-29 years in good health. The CDR3 DNA reads as TGTGCCAGTGACAGGGGTGACACTGAAGCTTTCTTT. Its translation is CASDRGDTEAFF.